This entry lists 31 T cell receptor beta chains sequenced from one sample in a study of T cell clusters in autoimmune cytopenias. Each sample's input was approximately 0.25 ug genomic DNA, some 38,000 genome equivalents. TRB was amplified by touch-down multiplex PCR, primer pools A and B combined. TCRdb re-called the multiplex PCR reads and catalogs CDR3 proteins one per entry, DNA excluded. In all, the sample yields some 7,400 distinct CDR3 sequences. These same data were also listed under a study on T cell repertoires in aging, cancer and after chemotherapy.

What was sequenced was peripheral blood. These receptors were obtained from a human donor in good health.

The V gene is TRBV19, the J gene TRBJ1-1; TCRdb returns TRBD1, unconfirmable since there is no DNA. Germline CDR1 reads LNHDA; CDR2 reads SQIVND (reference sequence). The CDR3 covers 18 residues. The chain's CDR3 is CASSPTVQGVGVNTEAFF.

The chain carries TRBV13 and TRBJ2-7; the D call from TCRdb, TRBD1, cannot be confirmed without DNA. CDR1 is PRHDT, CDR2 FYEKMQ, per germline (reference sequence). CDR3 size: 12 residues. This CDR3 reads CASSLPRAEQYF. Filled out from reference TRBV13 and TRBJ2-7, the complete variable domain reads AAGVIQSPRHLIKEKRETATLKCYPIPRHDTVYWYQQGPGQDPQFLISFYEKMQSDKGSIPDRFSAQQFSDYHSELNMSSLELGDSALYFCASSLPRAEQYFGPGTRLTVT.

The chain has TRBV27 and TRBJ2-1; TCRdb names TRBD2, which stays unverified in the absence of DNA. Germline CDR1 and CDR2: MNHEY and SMNVEV (reference sequence). The CDR3 covers 17 residues. The CDR3 protein is CASSLWTSGSSYNEQFF.

The chain couples TRBV5-4 to TRBJ2-2; TCRdb calls TRBD2, which cannot be checked without DNA. Germline loops: CDR1 SGHNT, CDR2 YYREEE (reference sequence). The CDR3 length is 15 residues. CDR3 loop: CASSLSGSVTGELFF.

The chain employs TRBV4-2 and TRBJ2-2; the TRBD2 assignment by TCRdb is unverifiable without DNA. Germline CDR1 and CDR2: LGHNA and YNFKEQ. The CDR3 length is 15 residues. The CDR3 reads CASSPLAGFTGELFF.

The rearrangement joins TRBV7-2 to TRBJ2-5; TCRdb selects TRBD2, and the lack of DNA leaves this call unchecked. The CDR3 is 15 amino acids. Germline CDR1 is SGHTA and CDR2 is FQGNSA. The CDR3: CASSRNRASQETQYF.

In terms of frequency, this clonotype is medium-sized. This chain connects TRBV27 to TRBJ1-5; the D gene TCRdb calls, TRBD1, cannot be checked with no DNA. Germline lookup yields CDR1 MNHEY and CDR2 SMNVEV (reference sequence). CDR3 length equals 19 residues. CDR3 residues: CASSLYPPRQVQSNQPQHF.

The chain uses TRBV30 and TRBJ1-3. Germline CDR1 and CDR2: GTSNPN and SVGIG (reference sequence). The CDR3 has 16 amino acids. The CDR3 here is CAWSAGRVASGNTIYF.

V and J are TRBV19 and TRBJ2-7. CDR3 length: 14 amino acids. Germline lookup yields CDR1 LNHDA and CDR2 SQIVND (reference sequence). The CDR3: CASSIRDNPYEQYF.

The V gene is TRBV30, the J gene TRBJ1-6; TCRdb gives TRBD1 as the D gene, but with no DNA this cannot be confirmed. Germline values: CDR1 GTSNPN, CDR2 SVGIG (reference sequence). This CDR3 is built from 13 residues. The CDR3: CAWSPGPNSPLHF.

The chain has TRBV10-3 and TRBJ2-2; TCRdb gives TRBD1 as the D gene, but with no DNA this cannot be confirmed. Germline loops: CDR1 ENHRY, CDR2 SYGVKD. This CDR3 is built from 15 residues. CDR3 sequence: CAISDHRSHTGELFF.

In terms of frequency, this clonotype is medium-sized. The chain recombines TRBV19 with TRBJ2-1; TCRdb outputs TRBD2, but without DNA this stays unchecked. Germline CDR1 is LNHDA and CDR2 is SQIVND (reference sequence). The CDR3 spans 14 residues. The CDR3 here is CASSGVAGPNEQFF.

Measured by frequency, this clonotype is medium-sized. The V gene is TRBV19, the J gene TRBJ2-7; TCRdb selects TRBD1, and the lack of DNA leaves this call unchecked. CDR1 and CDR2 from the germline V gene are LNHDA and SQIVND (reference sequence). This CDR3 comprises 13 residues. The CDR3 sequence: CASSTGQDNEQYF.

The V call is TRBV10-3, the J call TRBJ1-4; TCRdb names TRBD1, which stays unverified in the absence of DNA. The CDR3 spans 17 residues. Germline V CDR1 and CDR2: ENHRY, SYGVKD. This chain's CDR3 is CAIRRPGTLATNEKLFF.

By frequency, this clonotype is medium-sized. The V gene is TRBV29-1, the J gene TRBJ1-4. The CDR3 runs to 13 residues. In germline, CDR1 is SQVTM, CDR2 ANQGSEA. CDR3 in amino acids: CSVAGSGEEKLFF.

The chain has TRBV15 and TRBJ1-5; no DNA is available, so the TRBD1 call from TCRdb remains unchecked. The CDR3 has 18 amino acids. CDR1 is LNHNV, CDR2 YYDKDF, per germline (reference sequence). CDR3 loop: CATSSRTGLRLGNQPQHF.

This chain uses TRBV6-1 with TRBJ1-3. CDR1 and CDR2 from the germline V gene are MNHNS and SASEGT. The CDR3 is made up of 15 amino acids. This chain's CDR3 is CASSESDSSGNTIYF.

This rearrangement joins TRBV6-5 to TRBJ2-7; the TCRdb D gene call, TRBD1, has no DNA to confirm it. The CDR3 consists of 15 residues. The germline gives CDR1 MNHEY, CDR2 SVGAGI. The CDR3 sequence: CASSNGQGVSYEQYF.

The rearrangement links TRBV12-3 or TRBV12-4 to TRBJ2-7; TCRdb reports TRBD1, a call that lacks DNA to check it against. The CDR3 is 14 residues long. The CDR3 loop is CASSPGQGILEQYF.

The chain recombines TRBV6-6 with TRBJ2-1; the D call of TRBD2 rests on TCRdb alone, since no DNA is present to check it. CDR3 length: 17 amino acids. Germline CDR1 reads MNHNY; CDR2 reads SVGAGI (reference sequence). Here the CDR3 reads CASSYSGLAGVYNEQFF.

The V gene is TRBV7-9, the J gene TRBJ2-3. Germline CDR1 SEHNR, CDR2 FQNEAQ (reference sequence). This CDR3 comprises 14 residues. The CDR3 reads CASSLLLSTDTQYF.

The CDR3 region is CASSRRDRKTEAFF. The chain employs TRBV7-6 and TRBJ1-1; TCRdb's D gene call, TRBD1, goes unchecked for lack of DNA. Germline CDR1 and CDR2: SGHVS and FNYEAQ. The CDR3 runs 14 residues.

V gene TRBV12-3 or TRBV12-4 combines with J gene TRBJ1-1; checking the TCRdb D call of TRBD1 is not possible without DNA. The length of the CDR3 is 15 residues. CDR3 protein: CASSFQLQGRTEAFF.

The rearrangement uses TRBV5-1 and TRBJ2-1; with no DNA, the TCRdb D assignment of TRBD2 cannot be verified. Germline CDR1 is SGHRS and CDR2 is YFSETQ. The CDR3 is 14 residues long. CDR3 protein: CASSLDYPSEGQFF.

According to its frequency, this clonotype is medium-sized. The chain couples TRBV7-2 to TRBJ2-3. The CDR3 length is 11 residues. The germline gives CDR1 SGHTA, CDR2 FQGNSA. The CDR3 sequence: CASSPWDTQYF.

The chain has TRBV7-6 and TRBJ1-2; as DNA is missing, the TRBD1 call by TCRdb cannot be tested. CDR3 length: 15 residues. Germline CDR1 is SGHVS and CDR2 is FNYEAQ. CDR3 sequence: CASSQPGTASYGYTF.

This clonotype counts as medium-sized (0.01 to 0.1%) by frequency. The genes are TRBV19 and TRBJ2-7. The length of the CDR3 is 12 residues. Looked up from germline, CDR1 is LNHDA and CDR2 is SQIVND (reference sequence). The CDR3 spells CASRGDSYEQYF.

The J gene is TRBJ1-5, the V gene TRBV5-1; the D gene TCRdb calls, TRBD1, cannot be checked with no DNA. Germline V gene lookup returns CDR1 SGHRS and CDR2 YFSETQ. There are 15 residues in the CDR3. CDR3 sequence reads: CASSLVGAHNQPQHF.

The genes are TRBV19 and TRBJ2-1; TCRdb gives TRBD2 as the D gene, but with no DNA this cannot be confirmed. Germline V lookup: CDR1 LNHDA, CDR2 SQIVND (reference sequence). This CDR3 contains 17 residues. The CDR3 loop is CASSILSSGGASNEQFF. Using reference TRBV19 and TRBJ2-1 for the parts outside the CDR3, the full variable domain is DGGITQSPKYLFRKEGQNVTLSCEQNLNHDAMYWYRQDPGQGLRLIYYSQIVNDFQKGDIAEGYSVSREKKESFPLTVTSAQKNPTAFYLCASSILSSGGASNEQFFGPGTRLTVL.

The CDR3 loop reads CASSLYEQGETQYF. The V and J genes are TRBV12-3 or TRBV12-4 and TRBJ2-5; TCRdb proposes TRBD1, but this gene call is untestable without DNA. CDR3 length: 14 residues.

The chain employs TRBV5-6 and TRBJ2-7; the D call of TRBD1 rests on TCRdb alone, since no DNA is present to check it. This CDR3 has 14 amino acids. Germline V CDR1 and CDR2: SGHDT, YYEEEE. This CDR3 reads CASSAGDRLSEQYF.